This TCR beta chain was sequenced for a study of monozygotic twins with cystic fibrosis. Findings and caveats of the study: In 13 of 16 pairs, V gene usage was closest to the co-twin's. Monozygotic CF twins shared more identical nucleotide clonotypes than unrelated patients. Age, concordance and disease severity did not associate with shared CDR3 numbers. The repertoire was suggested to be naive-dominated, clonality median around 0.0095.

Turning to this clone: The target antigen is unknown.

Trimming took off 1 base at V and 0 bases at J, with 11 bases between the two ends. Germline CDR1 SGHVS, CDR2 FQNEAQ. The CDR3 totals 16 residues. TCRdb's table, derived via immunoSEQ multiplex PCR, lists solely in-frame clones and lacks some. The table shows roughly 25,000 clones, with roughly 97% occurring only once. The sequence was collected from a girl aged 2-15 years with cystic fibrosis. The genes are TRBV7-8 and TRBJ2-3; D is undetermined. The sequencing input was blood. The DNA for the CDR3 is TGTGCCAGCAGCTTAGTGGGCGGTCCTAGCACAGATACGCAGTATTTT. Its translation is CASSLVGGPSTDTQYF.